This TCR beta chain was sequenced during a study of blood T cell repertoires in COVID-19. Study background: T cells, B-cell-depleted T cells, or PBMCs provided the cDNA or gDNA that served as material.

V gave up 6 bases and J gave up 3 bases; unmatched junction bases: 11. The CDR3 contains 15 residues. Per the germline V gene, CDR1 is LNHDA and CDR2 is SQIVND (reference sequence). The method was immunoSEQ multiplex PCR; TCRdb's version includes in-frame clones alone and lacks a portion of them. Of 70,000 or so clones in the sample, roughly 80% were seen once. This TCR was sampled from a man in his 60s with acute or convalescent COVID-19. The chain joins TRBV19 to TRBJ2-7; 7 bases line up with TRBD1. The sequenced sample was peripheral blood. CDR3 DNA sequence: TGTGCCAGTAGCCACGGGACAGCAGGGCTCTACGAGCAGTACTTC. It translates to CASSHGTAGLYEQYF.